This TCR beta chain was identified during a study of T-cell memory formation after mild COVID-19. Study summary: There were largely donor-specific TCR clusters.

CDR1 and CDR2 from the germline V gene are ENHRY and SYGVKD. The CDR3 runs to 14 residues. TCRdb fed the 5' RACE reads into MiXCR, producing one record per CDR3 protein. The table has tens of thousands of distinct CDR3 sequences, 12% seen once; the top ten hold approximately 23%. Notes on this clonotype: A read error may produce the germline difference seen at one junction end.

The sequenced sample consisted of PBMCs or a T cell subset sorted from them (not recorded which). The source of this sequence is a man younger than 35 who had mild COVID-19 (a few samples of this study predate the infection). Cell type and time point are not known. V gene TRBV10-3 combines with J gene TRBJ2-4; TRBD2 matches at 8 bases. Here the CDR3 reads CAPGLDLAGGIQYF. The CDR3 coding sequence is TGTGCCCCGGGACTAGACCTCGCCGGGGGGATTCAGTATTTC.